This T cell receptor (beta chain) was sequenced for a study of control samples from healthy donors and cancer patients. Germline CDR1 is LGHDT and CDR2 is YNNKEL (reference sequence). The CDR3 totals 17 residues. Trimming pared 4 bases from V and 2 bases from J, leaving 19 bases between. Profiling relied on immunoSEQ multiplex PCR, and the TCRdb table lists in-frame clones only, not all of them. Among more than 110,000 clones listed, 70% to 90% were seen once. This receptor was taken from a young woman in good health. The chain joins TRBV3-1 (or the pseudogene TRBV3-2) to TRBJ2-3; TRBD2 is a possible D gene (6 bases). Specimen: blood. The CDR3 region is CASSPSLSAGLTDTQYF. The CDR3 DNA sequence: TGTGCCAGCAGCCCCTCCCTCTCGGCGGGACTCACAGATACGCAGTATTTT.